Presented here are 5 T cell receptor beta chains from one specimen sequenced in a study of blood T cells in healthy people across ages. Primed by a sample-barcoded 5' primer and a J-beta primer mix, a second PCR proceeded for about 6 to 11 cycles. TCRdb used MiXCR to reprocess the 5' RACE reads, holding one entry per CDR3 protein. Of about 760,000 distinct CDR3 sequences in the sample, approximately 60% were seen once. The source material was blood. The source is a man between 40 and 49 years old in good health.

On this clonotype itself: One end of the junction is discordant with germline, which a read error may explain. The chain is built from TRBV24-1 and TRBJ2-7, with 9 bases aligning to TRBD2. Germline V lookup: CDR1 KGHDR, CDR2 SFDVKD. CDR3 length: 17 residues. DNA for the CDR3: TGTGCCACCAATGATCGACGACTAGCGGTAAATACCTACGAGCAGTACTTC. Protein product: CATNDRRLAVNTYEQYF.

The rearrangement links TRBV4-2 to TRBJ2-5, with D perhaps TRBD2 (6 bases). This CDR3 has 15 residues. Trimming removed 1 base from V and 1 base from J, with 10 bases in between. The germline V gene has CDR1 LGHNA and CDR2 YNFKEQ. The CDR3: CASSQVGSGQETQYF. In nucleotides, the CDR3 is TGTGCCAGCAGCCAAGTCGGTAGCGGCCAAGAGACCCAGTACTTC.

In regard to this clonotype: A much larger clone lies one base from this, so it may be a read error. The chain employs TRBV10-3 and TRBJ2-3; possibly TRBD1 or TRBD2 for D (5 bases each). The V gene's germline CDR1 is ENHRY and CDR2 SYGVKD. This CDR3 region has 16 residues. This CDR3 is CAVRDPAGLATDTQYF. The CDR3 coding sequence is TGTGCCGTCAGGGATCCGGCGGGCCTAGCCACAGATACGCAGTATTTT.

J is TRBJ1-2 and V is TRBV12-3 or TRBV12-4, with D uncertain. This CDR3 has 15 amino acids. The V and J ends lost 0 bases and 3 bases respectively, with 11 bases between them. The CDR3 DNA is TGTGCCAGCAGTTTAGCCGGACTGAGGGACTATGGCTACACCTTC. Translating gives CASSLAGLRDYGYTF.

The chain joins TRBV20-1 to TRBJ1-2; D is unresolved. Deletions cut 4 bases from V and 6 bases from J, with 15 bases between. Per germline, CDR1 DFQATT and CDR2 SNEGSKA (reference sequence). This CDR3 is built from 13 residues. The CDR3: CSAIGWQSDGYTF. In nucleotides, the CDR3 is TGCAGTGCTATCGGTTGGCAGTCGGATGGCTACACCTTC.